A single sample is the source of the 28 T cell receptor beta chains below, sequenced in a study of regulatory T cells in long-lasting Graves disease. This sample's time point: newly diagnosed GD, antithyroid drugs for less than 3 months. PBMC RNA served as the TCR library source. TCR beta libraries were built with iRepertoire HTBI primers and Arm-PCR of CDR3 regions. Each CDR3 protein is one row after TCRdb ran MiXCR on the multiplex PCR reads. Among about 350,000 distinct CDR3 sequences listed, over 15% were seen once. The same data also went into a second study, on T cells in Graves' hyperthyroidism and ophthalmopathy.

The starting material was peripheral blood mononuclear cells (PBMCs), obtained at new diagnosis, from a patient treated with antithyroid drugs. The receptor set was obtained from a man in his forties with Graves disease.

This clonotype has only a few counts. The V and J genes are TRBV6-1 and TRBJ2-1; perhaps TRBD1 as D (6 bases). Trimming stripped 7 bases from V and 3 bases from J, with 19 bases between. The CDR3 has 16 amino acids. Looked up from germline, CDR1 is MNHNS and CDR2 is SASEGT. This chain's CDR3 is CASTAFFRGDYNEQFF. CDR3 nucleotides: TGTGCCAGCACCGCCTTCTTCAGGGGCGACTACAATGAGCAGTTCTTC.

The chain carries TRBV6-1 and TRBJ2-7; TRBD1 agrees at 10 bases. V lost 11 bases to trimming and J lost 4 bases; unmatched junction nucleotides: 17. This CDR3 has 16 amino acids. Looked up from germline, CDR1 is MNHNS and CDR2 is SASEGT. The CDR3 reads CACKKLTGTGAYEQYF. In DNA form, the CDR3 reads TGTGCCTGCAAGAAGTTAACCGGGACAGGGGCTTACGAGCAGTACTTC.

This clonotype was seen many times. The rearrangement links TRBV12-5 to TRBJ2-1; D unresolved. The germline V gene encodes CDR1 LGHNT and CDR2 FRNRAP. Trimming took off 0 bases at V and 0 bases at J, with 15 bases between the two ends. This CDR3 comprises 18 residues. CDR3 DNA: TGTGCTAGTGGTTTGGTACTTCAGGCAACTGGCTCCTACAATGAGCAGTTCTTC. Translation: CASGLVLQATGSYNEQFF.

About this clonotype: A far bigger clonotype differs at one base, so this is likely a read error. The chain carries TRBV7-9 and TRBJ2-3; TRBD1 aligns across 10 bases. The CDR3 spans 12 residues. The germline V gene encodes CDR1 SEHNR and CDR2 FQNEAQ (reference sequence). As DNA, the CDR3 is TGTGCAGGACAGGGGGGAGTGAATGAGCAGTCCTTC. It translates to CAGQGGVNEQSF.

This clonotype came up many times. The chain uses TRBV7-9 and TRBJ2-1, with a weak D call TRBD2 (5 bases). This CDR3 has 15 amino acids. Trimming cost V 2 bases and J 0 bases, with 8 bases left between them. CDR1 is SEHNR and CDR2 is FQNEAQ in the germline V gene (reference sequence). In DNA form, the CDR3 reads TGTGCCAGCAGCTTAAATGGAGGCTCCTACAATGAGCAGTTCTTC. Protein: CASSLNGGSYNEQFF.

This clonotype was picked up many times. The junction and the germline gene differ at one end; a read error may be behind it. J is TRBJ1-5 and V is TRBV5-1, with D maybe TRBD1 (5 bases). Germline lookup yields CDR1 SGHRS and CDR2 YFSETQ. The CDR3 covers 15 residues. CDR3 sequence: CASSPAGASNQPQHF. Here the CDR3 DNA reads TGTGCCAGCAGCCCAGCCGGGGCGAGCAATCAGCCCCAGCATTTT.

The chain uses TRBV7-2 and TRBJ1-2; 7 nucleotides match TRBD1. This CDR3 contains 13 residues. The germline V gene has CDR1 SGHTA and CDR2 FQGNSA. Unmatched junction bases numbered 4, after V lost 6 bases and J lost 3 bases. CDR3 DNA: TGTGCCAGCAGTTACACAGGGGACTATGGCTACACCTTC. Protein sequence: CASSYTGDYGYTF.

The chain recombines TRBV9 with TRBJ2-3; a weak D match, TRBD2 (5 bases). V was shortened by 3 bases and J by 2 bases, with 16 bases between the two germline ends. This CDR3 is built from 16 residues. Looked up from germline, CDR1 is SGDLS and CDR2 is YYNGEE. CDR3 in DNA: TGTGCCAGCAGCGCGGGCGGCGGGCTATACACAGATACGCAGTATTTT. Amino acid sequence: CASSAGGGLYTDTQYF.

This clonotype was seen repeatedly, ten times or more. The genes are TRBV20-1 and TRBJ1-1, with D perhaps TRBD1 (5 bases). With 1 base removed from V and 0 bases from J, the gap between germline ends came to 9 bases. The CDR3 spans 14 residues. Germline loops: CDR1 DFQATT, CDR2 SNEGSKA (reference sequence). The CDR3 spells CSARVPGLNTEAFF. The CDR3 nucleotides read TGCAGTGCTAGAGTCCCGGGGCTGAACACTGAAGCTTTCTTT.

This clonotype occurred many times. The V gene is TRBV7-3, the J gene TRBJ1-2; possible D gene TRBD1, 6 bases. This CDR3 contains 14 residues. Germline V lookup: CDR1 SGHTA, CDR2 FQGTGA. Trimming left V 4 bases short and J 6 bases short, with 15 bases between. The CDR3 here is CASSSRGGADGYTF. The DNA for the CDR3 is TGTGCCAGCAGCTCAAGGGGGGGCGCCGATGGCTACACCTTC.

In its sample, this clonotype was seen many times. In nucleotides, the CDR3 is TGTGCCAGCAGTTTCGGGTTGGGCCCCCCCTCCTACAATGAGCAGTTCTTC. As protein: CASSFGLGPPSYNEQFF. The V gene is TRBV27, the J gene TRBJ2-1; D unresolved. Germline CDR1 and CDR2: MNHEY and SMNVEV (reference sequence). The V end lost 3 bases, the J end lost 0 bases, and 15 bases lay between the germline ends. This CDR3 region has 17 residues.

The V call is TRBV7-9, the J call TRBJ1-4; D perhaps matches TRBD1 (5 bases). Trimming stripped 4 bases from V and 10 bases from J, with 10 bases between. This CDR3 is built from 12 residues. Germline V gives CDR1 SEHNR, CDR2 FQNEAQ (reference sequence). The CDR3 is CASSYRQSKLFF. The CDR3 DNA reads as TGTGCCAGCAGCTATCGACAGTCAAAACTGTTTTTT.

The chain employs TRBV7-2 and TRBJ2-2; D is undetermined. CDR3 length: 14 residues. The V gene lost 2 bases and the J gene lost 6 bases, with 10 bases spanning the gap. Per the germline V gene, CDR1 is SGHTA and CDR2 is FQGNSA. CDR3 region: CASSLSQGPGELFF. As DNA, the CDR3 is TGTGCCAGCAGCTTATCTCAAGGGCCCGGGGAGCTGTTTTTT.

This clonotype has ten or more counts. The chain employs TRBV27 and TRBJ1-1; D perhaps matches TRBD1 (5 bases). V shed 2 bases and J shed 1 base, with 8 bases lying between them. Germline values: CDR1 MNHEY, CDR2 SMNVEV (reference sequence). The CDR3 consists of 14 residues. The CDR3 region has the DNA TGTGCCAGCAGTTTAAGGGGAGCGAACACTGAAGCTTTCTTT. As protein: CASSLRGANTEAFF.

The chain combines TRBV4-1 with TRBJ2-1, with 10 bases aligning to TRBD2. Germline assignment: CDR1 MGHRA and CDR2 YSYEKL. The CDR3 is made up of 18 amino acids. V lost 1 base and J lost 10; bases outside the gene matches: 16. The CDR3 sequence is CASSQGVGGLATLQEQFF. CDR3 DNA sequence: TGCGCCAGCAGCCAAGGGGTAGGGGGACTAGCGACACTTCAGGAGCAGTTCTTC.

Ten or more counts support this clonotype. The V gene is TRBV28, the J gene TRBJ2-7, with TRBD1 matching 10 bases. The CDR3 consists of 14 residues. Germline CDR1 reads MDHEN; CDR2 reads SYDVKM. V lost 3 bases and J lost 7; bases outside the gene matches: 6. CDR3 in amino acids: CASSFLDRGTEQYF. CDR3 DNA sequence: TGTGCCAGCAGTTTTCTGGACAGGGGGACTGAGCAGTACTTC.

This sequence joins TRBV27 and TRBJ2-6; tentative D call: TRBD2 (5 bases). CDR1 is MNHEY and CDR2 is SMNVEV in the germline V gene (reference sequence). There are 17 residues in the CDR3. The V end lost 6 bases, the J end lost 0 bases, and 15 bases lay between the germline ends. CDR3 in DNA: TGTGCCAGCAGCCGGGGAAAGGGCCGCTCTGGGGCCAACGTCCTGACTTTC. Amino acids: CASSRGKGRSGANVLTF.

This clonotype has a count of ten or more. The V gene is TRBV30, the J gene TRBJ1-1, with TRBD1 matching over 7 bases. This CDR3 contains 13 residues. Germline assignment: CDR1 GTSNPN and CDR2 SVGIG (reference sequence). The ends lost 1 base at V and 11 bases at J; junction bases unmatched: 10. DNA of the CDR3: TGTGCCTGGAGTGGAGGGACAGCCCTAAAGGCTTTCTTT. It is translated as CAWSGGTALKAFF.

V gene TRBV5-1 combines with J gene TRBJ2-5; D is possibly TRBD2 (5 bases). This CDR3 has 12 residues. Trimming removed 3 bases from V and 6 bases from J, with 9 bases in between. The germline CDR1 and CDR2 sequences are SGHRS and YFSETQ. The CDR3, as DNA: TGCGCCAGCAGCTGGGAGAGGAAGACCCAGTACTTC. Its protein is CASSWERKTQYF.

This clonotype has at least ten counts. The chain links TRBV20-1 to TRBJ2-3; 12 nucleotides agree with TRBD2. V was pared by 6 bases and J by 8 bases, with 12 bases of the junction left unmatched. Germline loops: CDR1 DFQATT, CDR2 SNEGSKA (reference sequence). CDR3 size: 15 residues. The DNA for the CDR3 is TGCAGTGCCGGATCCGGGACTAGCGGGCTCCTTACGCAGTATTTT. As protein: CSAGSGTSGLLTQYF.

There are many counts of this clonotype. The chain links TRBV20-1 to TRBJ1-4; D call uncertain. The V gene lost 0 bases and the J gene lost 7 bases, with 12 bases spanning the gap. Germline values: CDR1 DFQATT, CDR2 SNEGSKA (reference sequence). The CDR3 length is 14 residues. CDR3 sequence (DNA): TGCAGTGCTAGAGAGGCCAGGTTTATTGAAAAACTGTTTTTT. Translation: CSAREARFIEKLFF.

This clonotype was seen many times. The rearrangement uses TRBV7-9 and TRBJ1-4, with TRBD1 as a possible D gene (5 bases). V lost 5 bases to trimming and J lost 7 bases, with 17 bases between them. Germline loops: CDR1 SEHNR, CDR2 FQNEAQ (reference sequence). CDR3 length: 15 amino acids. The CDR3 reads CASSPFEGYAEKLFF. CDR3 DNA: TGTGCCAGCAGCCCCTTTGAGGGGTACGCTGAAAAACTGTTTTTT.

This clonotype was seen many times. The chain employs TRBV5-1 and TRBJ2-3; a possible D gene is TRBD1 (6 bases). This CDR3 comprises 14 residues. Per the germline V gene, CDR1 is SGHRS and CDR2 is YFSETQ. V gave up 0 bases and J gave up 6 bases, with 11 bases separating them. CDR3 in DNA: TGCGCCAGCAGCTTGGATGGGGGCGCGGATACGCAGTATTTT. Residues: CASSLDGGADTQYF.

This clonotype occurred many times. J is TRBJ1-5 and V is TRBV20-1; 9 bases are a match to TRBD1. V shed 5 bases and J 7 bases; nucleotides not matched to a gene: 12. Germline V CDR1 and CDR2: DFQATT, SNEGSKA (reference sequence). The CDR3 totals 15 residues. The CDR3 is CSALTGGVGSQPQHF. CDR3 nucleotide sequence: TGCAGTGCTCTTACAGGGGGCGTAGGCAGCCAGCCCCAGCATTTT.

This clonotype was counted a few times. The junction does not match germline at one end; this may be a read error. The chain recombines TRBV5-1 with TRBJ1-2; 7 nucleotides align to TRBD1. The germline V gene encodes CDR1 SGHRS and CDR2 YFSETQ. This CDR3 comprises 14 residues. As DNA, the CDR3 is TGTGCCAGCAGCCGGCAACAGGGGTACTATGGCTACACCTTC. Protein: CASSRQQGYYGYTF.

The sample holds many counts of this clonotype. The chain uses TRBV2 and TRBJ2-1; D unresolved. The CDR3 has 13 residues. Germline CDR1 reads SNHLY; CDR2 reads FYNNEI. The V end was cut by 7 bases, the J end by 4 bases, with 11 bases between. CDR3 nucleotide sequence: TGTGCCAGCACTACGGACGGGTACAATGAGCAGTTCTTC. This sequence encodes CASTTDGYNEQFF.

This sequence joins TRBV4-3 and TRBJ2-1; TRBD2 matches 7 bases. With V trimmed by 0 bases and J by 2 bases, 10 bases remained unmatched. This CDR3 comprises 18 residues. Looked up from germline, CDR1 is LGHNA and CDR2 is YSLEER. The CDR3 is CASSQDLRPGGTYNEQFF. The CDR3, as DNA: TGCGCCAGCAGCCAAGATCTGCGACCGGGGGGAACCTACAATGAGCAGTTCTTC.

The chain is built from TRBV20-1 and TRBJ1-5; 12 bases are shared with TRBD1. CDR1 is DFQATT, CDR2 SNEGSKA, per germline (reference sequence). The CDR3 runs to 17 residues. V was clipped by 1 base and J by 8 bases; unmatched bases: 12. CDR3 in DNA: TGCAGTGCTAGAGCCTCTTTCGGGACAGGGGGCAGGGAGCCCCAGCATTTT. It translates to CSARASFGTGGREPQHF.